Below are 18 T cell receptor beta chains sequenced from a single sample in a study of blood T cell repertoires in COVID-19. Using immunoSEQ multiplex PCR, the repertoire was profiled, and TCRdb retains in-frame clones only, with some absent. The repertoire has some 250,000 clones, approximately 82% of them found once; the top ten carry less than 4%. The specimen was peripheral blood. The receptors shown here come from a woman between 18 and 29 years old with acute or convalescent COVID-19.

J is TRBJ1-5 and V is TRBV18, with D unclear. V lost 3 bases to trimming and J lost 0 bases, with 12 bases between them. In germline, CDR1 is KGHSH, CDR2 LQKENI. This CDR3 spans 16 amino acids. For the CDR3, the DNA is TGTGCCAGCTCACCTTCACAGACCTATAGCAATCAGCCCCAGCATTTT. It encodes CASSPSQTYSNQPQHF.

The rearrangement joins TRBV5-1 to TRBJ2-3; tentatively, D is TRBD1 (6 bases). V lost 5 bases to trimming and J lost 0 bases, with 10 bases between them. CDR1 is SGHRS and CDR2 is YFSETQ in the germline V gene. This CDR3 has 14 amino acids. DNA of the CDR3: TGCGCCAGCAGGGACAGCCCCAGCACAGATACGCAGTATTTT. It specifies CASRDSPSTDTQYF.

The rearrangement links TRBV27 to TRBJ1-6; TRBD1 agrees at 8 bases. The ends lost 5 bases at V and 9 bases at J; junction bases unmatched: 3. The length of the CDR3 is 13 residues. Germline CDR1 reads MNHEY; CDR2 reads SMNVEV (reference sequence). DNA for the CDR3: TGTGCCAGCAGTGGGACAGGAGCTTCACCCCTCCACTTT. Protein product: CASSGTGASPLHF.

V usage is TRBV3-1 (or the pseudogene TRBV3-2) and J usage is TRBJ2-7; the match to TRBD2 covers 12 bases. Germline V gene data show CDR1 as LGHDT and CDR2 as YNNKEL (reference sequence). V lost 4 bases and J lost 0; bases outside the gene matches: 7. This CDR3 contains 17 residues. The chain's CDR3 is CASSPTRTSGNSYEQYF. The CDR3 DNA is TGTGCCAGCAGCCCAACCCGGACTAGCGGGAACTCCTACGAGCAGTACTTC.

This clone was picked up one time. The V call is TRBV9, the J call TRBJ2-1; TRBD2 matches at 7 bases. Germline V gene data show CDR1 as SGDLS and CDR2 as YYNGEE. The junction had 5 bases not matched to a gene; V was cut back by 0 bases and J by 5 bases. CDR3 length: 15 amino acids. CDR3 in amino acids: CASSVGLAVHNEQFF. The CDR3 bases are TGTGCCAGCAGCGTAGGTCTAGCGGTCCACAATGAGCAGTTCTTC.

The V call is TRBV3-1 (or the pseudogene TRBV3-2), the J call TRBJ2-7; 9 bases line up with TRBD2. CDR3 length: 15 amino acids. Germline V CDR1 and CDR2: LGHDT, YNNKEL (reference sequence). V gave up 6 bases and J gave up 6 bases; unmatched junction bases: 12. This CDR3 reads CASSRHSGRGSEQYF. In DNA, the CDR3 is TGTGCCAGCAGTCGACATAGCGGGAGAGGTTCCGAGCAGTACTTC.

The chain has TRBV5-1 and TRBJ1-4; TRBD1 agrees at 7 bases. The germline V gene encodes CDR1 SGHRS and CDR2 YFSETQ. Trimming removed 4 bases from V and 5 bases from J; junction bases left unmatched: 8. The CDR3 is 15 residues long. The CDR3 sequence: CASSRDSHRNEKLFF. CDR3 DNA: TGCGCCAGCAGCCGGGACAGCCATCGAAATGAAAAACTGTTTTTT. The full variable domain, with the rest looked up from reference TRBV5-1 and TRBJ1-4, is KAGVTQTPRYLIKTRGQQVTLSCSPISGHRSVSWYQQTPGQGLQFLFEYFSETQRNKGNFPGRFSGRQFSNSRSEMNVSTLELGDSALYLCASSRDSHRNEKLFFGSGTQLSVL.

V usage is TRBV7-8 and J usage is TRBJ2-1; D not resolved. Trimming took off 2 bases at V and 7 bases at J, with 9 bases between the two ends. The germline gives CDR1 SGHVS, CDR2 FQNEAQ. CDR3 size: 13 residues. CDR3 amino acids: CASSLRVSNEQFF. CDR3 sequence (DNA): TGTGCCAGCAGCTTACGGGTTAGTAATGAGCAGTTCTTC.

V is TRBV11-2 and J is TRBJ1-1, with D hard to call. Deletions cut 3 bases from V and 6 bases from J, with 14 bases between. This CDR3 is built from 14 residues. Germline CDR1 is SGHAT and CDR2 is FQNNGV. The CDR3 DNA follows: TGTGCCAGCAGCTTTTACCAGATCTCTCCTGAAGCTTTCTTT. Translation: CASSFYQISPEAFF.

The chain links TRBV7-2 to TRBJ2-5; TRBD2 agrees at 8 bases. Trimming took 1 base from V and 1 from J; bases not matched to a gene: 5. Germline values: CDR1 SGHTA, CDR2 FQGNSA. This CDR3 comprises 16 residues. This CDR3 reads CASSLVPAGGQETQYF. The CDR3 DNA is TGTGCCAGCAGCTTAGTTCCGGCGGGAGGCCAAGAGACCCAGTACTTC.

The V and J genes are TRBV5-1 and TRBJ2-4; 8 positions agree with TRBD1. V lost 0 bases to trimming and J lost 1 base; unmatched junction nucleotides: 3. The CDR3 is 16 residues long. From germline, CDR1 is SGHRS and CDR2 YFSETQ. The CDR3 bases are TGCGCCAGCAGCTTGGGACAGGGGACCGCCAAAAACATTCAGTACTTC. Protein product: CASSLGQGTAKNIQYF.

The chain couples TRBV19 to TRBJ2-6; no firm D call. This CDR3 is 13 amino acids long. Trimming removed 9 bases at V and 11 bases at J, with 17 bases between. From germline, CDR1 is LNHDA and CDR2 SQIVND (reference sequence). CDR3 sequence: CASPPDIRDVLTF. Here the CDR3 DNA reads TGTGCCAGCCCTCCTGACATACGCGACGTCCTGACTTTC.

The chain uses TRBV10-3 and TRBJ2-2, with 8 positions matching TRBD2. The trim removed 6 bases at V and 4 bases at J, leaving 7 bases unmatched. CDR1 ENHRY and CDR2 SYGVKD come from the germline V gene. This CDR3 is 15 amino acids long. The chain's CDR3 is CAISSSGWGTGELFF. The CDR3 coding sequence is TGTGCCATCAGCTCTAGCGGGTGGGGCACCGGGGAGCTGTTTTTT.

The table lists this clone with a count of one. The rearrangement joins TRBV27 to TRBJ2-1; weak D call: TRBD2 (6 bases). The CDR3 has 17 amino acids. The germline V gene has CDR1 MNHEY and CDR2 SMNVEV (reference sequence). Trimming took off 5 bases at V and 4 bases at J, with 21 bases between the two ends. DNA of the CDR3: TGTGCCAGCAGTCTCCGATCCCTAGCGAGAGGGTACAATGAGCAGTTCTTC. Amino acid sequence: CASSLRSLARGYNEQFF.

The chain recombines TRBV28 with TRBJ1-1; maybe TRBD1 (5 bases). Germline CDR1 MDHEN, CDR2 SYDVKM. This CDR3 spans 13 amino acids. Trimming removed 6 bases at V and 7 bases at J, with 15 bases between. The CDR3 bases are TGTGCCAGCAGAGGGGAGGGGTTGGGTGAAGCTTTCTTT. Translation: CASRGEGLGEAFF.

This clone came up once. The chain uses TRBV7-9 and TRBJ2-5, with D perhaps TRBD2 (6 bases). V was trimmed by 1 base and J by 0 bases, leaving 18 bases between them. The CDR3 runs to 18 residues. CDR1 is SEHNR, CDR2 FQNEAQ, per germline (reference sequence). The DNA of the CDR3 is TGTGCCAGCAGCTTAGGATTAGTATGGGCGGGAAACCAAGAGACCCAGTACTTC. It encodes CASSLGLVWAGNQETQYF.

The chain has TRBV13 and TRBJ1-4, with 8 nucleotides matching TRBD1. The CDR3 runs 10 residues. CDR1 is PRHDT and CDR2 is FYEKMQ in the germline V gene (reference sequence). Trimming at V came to 3 bases and at J to 16 bases, leaving 1 base not matched to a gene. Here the CDR3 DNA reads TGTGCCAGCAGCTTCGACAGGGGGTTTTTT. Its protein product is CASSFDRGFF.

The V call is TRBV30, the J call TRBJ2-1, with 13 bases aligning to TRBD2. The junction had 10 bases not matched to a gene; V was cut back by 0 bases and J by 8 bases. Looked up from germline, CDR1 is GTSNPN and CDR2 is SVGIG (reference sequence). CDR3 length: 17 amino acids. The CDR3 spells CAWSVLRTSGRSDEQFF. DNA for the CDR3: TGTGCCTGGAGTGTCCTCAGGACTAGCGGGAGATCGGATGAGCAGTTCTTC.